The 11 T cell receptor beta chains listed next were all sequenced from one sample in a study of CD8 T cells in Susac syndrome. The authors reverse transcribed roughly 0.45 to 1 ug RNA with random hexamers. Each CDR3 protein is one row after TCRdb ran MiXCR on the immunoSEQ multiplex PCR reads. The sample has about 300,000 distinct CDR3 sequences, approximately 85% seen once. The sequenced material came from CD8+ T cells from PBMCs. The source is a human donor with multiple sclerosis.

V gene TRBV10-3 combines with J gene TRBJ2-7; 7 bases are shared with TRBD2. CDR3 size: 14 residues. Germline CDR1 and CDR2: ENHRY and SYGVKD. Unmatched junction bases numbered 4, after V lost 3 bases and J lost 2 bases. This CDR3 is CAISDPGLAYEQYF. The CDR3 DNA is TGTGCCATCAGTGATCCTGGACTAGCCTACGAGCAGTACTTC.

CDR3 protein: CASSGRTGGHQPQHF. The CDR3 DNA reads as TGTGCCAGCAGCGGCCGGACAGGGGGCCATCAGCCCCAGCATTTT. V usage is TRBV7-8 and J usage is TRBJ1-5; 11 nucleotides line up with TRBD1. Looked up from germline, CDR1 is SGHVS and CDR2 is FQNEAQ. The CDR3 is made up of 15 amino acids. The ends lost 5 bases at V and 5 bases at J; junction bases unmatched: 5.

The CDR3 protein is CASSLTFGQNPWKQFF. CDR3 nucleotide sequence: TGTGCCAGCAGCCTTACCTTTGGACAGAACCCTTGGAAGCAGTTCTTC. V and J are TRBV5-4 and TRBJ2-1; a possible D gene is TRBD1 (6 bases). Germline CDR1 is SGHNT and CDR2 is YYREEE (reference sequence). The V gene lost 4 bases and the J gene lost 11 bases, with 25 bases spanning the gap. CDR3 length: 16 amino acids.

This sequence joins TRBV29-1 and TRBJ2-5; 11 bases match TRBD2. From germline, CDR1 is SQVTM and CDR2 ANQGSEA. The length of the CDR3 is 18 residues. The junction had 13 bases not matched to a gene; V was cut back by 1 base and J by 3 bases. The CDR3 region has the DNA TGCAGCGTTGAAGTCGAATTAGCGGGAGGGCCGGTCAAAGAGACCCAGTACTTC. Encoded protein: CSVEVELAGGPVKETQYF. The variable domain in full, completed from reference TRBV29-1 and TRBJ2-5, reads SAVISQKPSRDICQRGTSLTIQCQVDSQVTMMFWYRQQPGQSLTLIATANQGSEATYESGFVIDKFPISRPNLTFSTLTVSNMSPEDSSIYLCSVEVELAGGPVKETQYFGPGTRLLVL.

The CDR3 loop reads CASSLTASGDLGLVNEQFF. CDR3 coding DNA: TGCGCCAGCAGCTTGACGGCTAGCGGGGACCTCGGTTTAGTTAATGAGCAGTTCTTC. This rearrangement joins TRBV5-1 to TRBJ2-1; TRBD2 matches at 9 bases. CDR1 SGHRS and CDR2 YFSETQ come from the germline V gene. V was clipped by 1 base and J by 7 bases; unmatched bases: 18. The CDR3 is 19 amino acids. The whole variable domain, filled in from reference TRBV5-1 and TRBJ2-1, reads KAGVTQTPRYLIKTRGQQVTLSCSPISGHRSVSWYQQTPGQGLQFLFEYFSETQRNKGNFPGRFSGRQFSNSRSEMNVSTLELGDSALYLCASSLTASGDLGLVNEQFFGPGTRLTVL.

The CDR3 is CASSWGLGDQPQHF. The CDR3 bases are TGCGCCAGCAGTTGGGGGCTGGGGGATCAGCCCCAGCATTTT. The rearrangement joins TRBV4-3 to TRBJ1-5, with D tentatively TRBD1 (6 bases). V lost 6 bases, J lost 5 bases, and 14 bases lay in between. CDR3 length: 14 residues. The germline V gene encodes CDR1 LGHNA and CDR2 YSLEER.

The chain recombines TRBV24-1 with TRBJ2-5, with 12 nucleotides matching TRBD1. Unmatched junction bases numbered 6, after V lost 6 bases and J lost 5 bases. The CDR3 sequence is 15 residues long. Looked up from germline, CDR1 is KGHDR and CDR2 is SFDVKD. For the CDR3, the DNA is TGTGCCACCAGTCGGGGGACAGGGGGCGCGGAGACCCAGTACTTC. Translation gives CATSRGTGGAETQYF.

The rearrangement links TRBV7-2 to TRBJ2-7, with unresolved D. V lost 2 bases and J 5 bases, leaving 19 bases between the germline ends. This CDR3 is built from 16 residues. Germline values: CDR1 SGHTA, CDR2 FQGNSA. The CDR3 sequence is CASSLSPRMSEHEQYF. CDR3 DNA: TGTGCCAGCAGCTTAAGTCCAAGGATGAGTGAACACGAGCAGTACTTC.

This chain joins TRBV6-5 and TRBJ2-1, with 12 bases matching TRBD2. Germline values: CDR1 MNHEY, CDR2 SVGAGI. Germline trimming cut 5 bases from V and 6 bases from J; bases unmatched to any gene: 5. This CDR3 has 15 residues. The CDR3 sequence: CASSNGLAGPNEQFF. CDR3 DNA: TGTGCCAGCAGTAACGGACTAGCGGGACCCAATGAGCAGTTCTTC.

This rearrangement joins TRBV28 to TRBJ2-3; D uncertain. The CDR3 is 14 amino acids. The ends were cut back, 2 bases at V and 6 bases at J, with 12 bases in the middle. Per germline, CDR1 MDHEN and CDR2 SYDVKM. The CDR3: CASSLIGGEDTQYF. The CDR3 region has the DNA TGTGCCAGCAGTTTAATAGGTGGCGAGGATACGCAGTATTTT.

The V and J genes are TRBV7-6 and TRBJ2-1; no clear D gene. CDR3 length: 16 residues. Per the germline V gene, CDR1 is SGHVS and CDR2 is FNYEAQ. V lost 1 base and J 4 bases, leaving 14 bases between the germline ends. The CDR3 is CASSLGSPGPYNEQFF. The DNA for the CDR3 is TGTGCCAGCAGCTTAGGGTCGCCAGGACCTTACAATGAGCAGTTCTTC.